Each of the 31 T cell receptor beta chains below was sequenced from the same sample in a study of blood T cell repertoires in COVID-19. Some clones are missing from TCRdb's copy, which holds only in-frame ones; the method was immunoSEQ multiplex PCR. Of 150,000 to 250,000 clones listed, about 80% are singletons. The specimen sequenced was PBMCs or T cells enriched from blood (not recorded which). These receptors were obtained from a man aged 40-49 years who had recovered from COVID-19.

The table lists this clone with a count of one. The V and J genes are TRBV29-1 and TRBJ1-1; TRBD1 aligns across 8 bases. J gave up 3 bases and V 7 bases, and 16 bases lay outside the gene matches. CDR1 is SQVTM, CDR2 ANQGSEA, per germline. The CDR3 is made up of 16 amino acids. The CDR3 loop is CSALLQGARADTEAFF. For the CDR3, the DNA is TGCAGCGCACTCCTTCAGGGGGCTAGGGCGGACACTGAAGCTTTCTTT.

This rearrangement joins TRBV12-3 or TRBV12-4 to TRBJ2-1, with D possibly TRBD2 on 5 matching bases. The V end was cut by 4 bases, the J end by 12 bases, with 16 bases between. The CDR3 runs 13 residues. The CDR3 nucleotides are TGTGCCAGCAGTTGGCTACTAGGAAACGGGCAGTTCTTC. This gives the protein CASSWLLGNGQFF.

The CDR3 bases are TGTGCCAGCAGTCCGCCCAAGGTGGCCGGAGGGGAAGAGACCCAGTACTTC. As protein: CASSPPKVAGGEETQYF. The chain combines TRBV6-2 or TRBV6-3 with TRBJ2-5; tentative D call: TRBD2 (6 bases). Trimming removed 5 bases from V and 3 bases from J, with 22 bases in between. CDR1 is MNHEY and CDR2 is SVGEGT in the germline V gene. The CDR3 extends over 17 amino acids.

The V gene is TRBV6-5, the J gene TRBJ2-7; 7 bases align to TRBD1. CDR1 is MNHEY, CDR2 SVGAGI, per germline. Losses at the gene ends were 8 bases for V and 0 bases for J; bases not matched to a gene: 7. The length of the CDR3 is 14 residues. The CDR3 protein is CASRRDSSSYEQYF. In DNA form, the CDR3 reads TGTGCCAGCCGTAGGGACAGCAGCTCCTACGAGCAGTACTTC.

This chain links TRBV4-1 with TRBJ2-7; D may be TRBD1 (6 bases). Germline lookup yields CDR1 MGHRA and CDR2 YSYEKL. V shed 2 bases and J shed 2 bases, with 16 bases lying between them. This CDR3 region has 16 residues. CDR3 coding DNA: TGCGCCAGCAGCCAAATTCGGACAGCAGCCGCCTACGAGCAGTACTTC. Its protein is CASSQIRTAAAYEQYF.

The chain joins TRBV28 to TRBJ1-6, with 9 bases that match TRBD1. This CDR3 is built from 14 residues. Germline V CDR1 and CDR2: MDHEN, SYDVKM. Unmatched junction bases numbered 6, after V lost 6 bases and J lost 9 bases. CDR3 DNA: TGTGCCAGCAGCCCGGGACAGGGTGCTTCACCCCTCCACTTT. This encodes CASSPGQGASPLHF.

The chain carries TRBV6-5 and TRBJ2-5; 10 positions match TRBD2. The V gene's germline CDR1 is MNHEY and CDR2 SVGAGI. Unmatched junction bases numbered 2, after V lost 4 bases and J lost 0 bases. The CDR3 has 15 residues. In nucleotides, the CDR3 is TGTGCCAGCAGTTGGGGGACTAGCGACCAAGAGACCCAGTACTTC. Amino acid sequence: CASSWGTSDQETQYF.

The chain uses TRBV7-9 and TRBJ1-2; maybe TRBD1 (6 bases). The CDR3 has 16 residues. Germline V gives CDR1 SEHNR, CDR2 FQNEAQ (reference sequence). V was pared by 0 bases and J by 5 bases, with 16 bases between. The CDR3: CASSLAGGEQLYGYTF. The CDR3 DNA reads as TGTGCCAGCAGCTTAGCTGGGGGCGAACAGCTTTATGGCTACACCTTC.

This clone was counted once. This sequence joins TRBV5-4 and TRBJ1-3; 9 nucleotides agree with TRBD1. This CDR3 region has 18 residues. V shed 3 bases and J 4 bases; nucleotides not matched to a gene: 14. The germline CDR1 and CDR2 sequences are SGHNT and YYREEE (reference sequence). For the CDR3, the DNA is TGTGCCAGCAGCTCCGGTCCGGGACAGGGAATTGTCGGAAACACCATATATTTT. As protein: CASSSGPGQGIVGNTIYF. The whole variable domain, remainder taken from reference TRBV5-4 and TRBJ1-3, is ETGVTQSPTHLIKTRGQQVTLRCSSQSGHNTVSWYQQALGQGPQFIFQYYREEENGRGNFPPRFSGLQFPNYSSELNVNALELDDSALYLCASSSGPGQGIVGNTIYFGEGSWLTVV.

The chain combines TRBV5-4 with TRBJ1-4; 11 bases are a match to TRBD1. V lost 3 bases, J lost 8 bases, and 6 bases stayed unmatched. CDR3 length: 15 amino acids. The germline gives CDR1 SGHNT, CDR2 YYREEE (reference sequence). The CDR3 nucleotides read TGTGCCAGCAGCTGGACAGGGGGCGCTGGGGAAAAACTGTTTTTT. Translated, it gives CASSWTGGAGEKLFF.

The J gene is TRBJ1-1, the V gene TRBV7-6, with 8 bases fitting TRBD1. The trim removed 2 bases at V and 4 bases at J, leaving 3 bases unmatched. The germline CDR1 and CDR2 sequences are SGHVS and FNYEAQ. CDR3 size: 14 residues. DNA of the CDR3: TGTGCCAGCAGCTTACAGGGGGCGAGCACTGAAGCTTTCTTT. Its protein is CASSLQGASTEAFF.

The chain joins TRBV7-2 to TRBJ2-1, with D possibly matching TRBD2 (5 bases). The ends were cut back, 1 base at V and 6 bases at J, with 10 bases in the middle. The CDR3 runs 14 residues. The germline V gene has CDR1 SGHTA and CDR2 FQGNSA. The CDR3 sequence: CASSLDRAGNEQFF. CDR3 nucleotides: TGTGCCAGCAGCTTAGACCGCGCGGGCAATGAGCAGTTCTTC.

The rearrangement links TRBV7-6 to TRBJ1-3; tentative D call: TRBD1 (6 bases). The length of the CDR3 is 17 residues. V was clipped by 5 bases and J by 0 bases, with 17 bases between them. Germline-derived CDR1 and CDR2 are SGHVS and FNYEAQ. CDR3 coding DNA: TGTGCCAGCAGCCCTGTCCAGGGGCACTCCTCTGGAAACACCATATATTTT. It specifies CASSPVQGHSSGNTIYF.

The V call is TRBV5-6, the J call TRBJ1-1; D may be TRBD1 (5 bases). V lost 0 bases to trimming and J lost 2 bases, with 11 bases between them. The germline V gene has CDR1 SGHDT and CDR2 YYEEEE. This CDR3 comprises 15 residues. CDR3 nucleotide sequence: TGTGCCAGCAGCTTGGTTCCCGGGGGTAACACTGAAGCTTTCTTT. It codes for CASSLVPGGNTEAFF.

The rearrangement links TRBV9 to TRBJ2-5, with TRBD2 matching 8 bases. After removal of 0 bases from V and 2 bases from J, the junction contained 6 bases not matched to a gene. Germline lookup yields CDR1 SGDLS and CDR2 YYNGEE. The CDR3 runs 16 residues. DNA for the CDR3: TGTGCCAGCAGCGTAGGGAATAGCGGGGCTCAAGAGACCCAGTACTTC. Translating gives CASSVGNSGAQETQYF.

This chain links TRBV5-8 with TRBJ2-1, with 7 bases aligning to TRBD1. Trimming removed 4 bases from V and 2 bases from J; junction bases left unmatched: 6. The CDR3 sequence is 15 residues long. Germline V CDR1 and CDR2: SGHTS, YDEGEE. The CDR3 sequence: CASSQGTATYNEQFF. The CDR3 DNA reads as TGTGCCAGCAGCCAAGGGACAGCGACCTACAATGAGCAGTTCTTC.

V and J are TRBV5-1 and TRBJ2-1; possibly TRBD1 for D (6 bases). The V end lost 4 bases, the J end lost 6 bases, and 11 bases lay between the germline ends. This CDR3 spans 13 amino acids. The germline V gene encodes CDR1 SGHRS and CDR2 YFSETQ. CDR3 sequence: CASSLRQANEQFF. CDR3 in DNA: TGCGCCAGCAGCCTCCGACAGGCCAATGAGCAGTTCTTC.

The CDR3 protein is CASSLRTGTDYGYTF. The CDR3 region has the DNA TGTGCCAGCAGCCTGCGGACAGGGACTGACTATGGCTACACCTTC. This chain joins TRBV5-5 and TRBJ1-2, with 8 bases fitting TRBD1. The CDR3 has 15 amino acids. J gave up 3 bases and V 4 bases, and 8 bases lay outside the gene matches. Germline CDR1 is SGHKS and CDR2 is YYEKEE (reference sequence).

This chain links TRBV5-6 with TRBJ1-2; D ambiguous. CDR3 length: 14 residues. Per germline, CDR1 SGHDT and CDR2 YYEEEE. Trimming pared 4 bases from V and 6 bases from J, leaving 16 bases between. CDR3 region: CASSGTTGLDGYTF. The CDR3 region has the DNA TGTGCCAGCAGCGGAACGACTGGGTTAGATGGCTACACCTTC.

The V gene is TRBV18, the J gene TRBJ1-1; 7 bases are a match to TRBD1. The length of the CDR3 is 15 residues. The ends lost 4 bases at V and 2 bases at J; junction bases unmatched: 7. Germline CDR1 KGHSH, CDR2 LQKENI. For the CDR3, the DNA is TGTGCCAGCTCACACGCGGGACAGTTAAACACTGAAGCTTTCTTT. It translates to CASSHAGQLNTEAFF.

This clone was recorded once. The chain is built from TRBV5-4 and TRBJ2-6; D might be TRBD1 (5 bases). The V gene lost 1 base and the J gene lost 2 bases, with 13 bases spanning the gap. CDR1 is SGHNT, CDR2 YYREEE, per germline (reference sequence). The CDR3 covers 17 residues. The CDR3 DNA reads TGTGCCAGCAGCTTGCCAGGGTTGTCCCCTGGGGCCAACGTCCTGACTTTC. Residues: CASSLPGLSPGANVLTF.

V is TRBV10-3 and J is TRBJ1-2, with D possibly TRBD1 on 6 matching bases. V lost 7 bases, J lost 2 bases, and 14 bases lay in between. The CDR3 extends over 14 amino acids. The V gene's germline CDR1 is ENHRY and CDR2 SYGVKD. In DNA, the CDR3 is TGTGCCATCACCCGGACAGATTCCAACTATGGCTACACCTTC. This encodes CAITRTDSNYGYTF.

The chain joins TRBV11-2 to TRBJ1-4; D is uncertain. Trimming cost V 4 bases and J 7 bases, with 13 bases left between them. The CDR3 covers 14 residues. CDR1 and CDR2 (germline): SGHAT, FQNNGV. CDR3: CASSSAGGVEKLFF. Here the CDR3 DNA reads TGTGCCAGCAGCTCGGCCGGCGGCGTTGAAAAACTGTTTTTT.

This chain uses TRBV6-5 with TRBJ1-2, with D perhaps matching TRBD1 (5 bases). Germline assignment: CDR1 MNHEY and CDR2 SVGAGI. Trimming pared 4 bases from V and 5 bases from J, leaving 8 bases between. CDR3 length: 12 amino acids. The CDR3 protein is CASSLDTYGYTF. The CDR3, as DNA: TGTGCCAGCAGTTTGGACACGTATGGCTACACCTTC.

CDR3 sequence: CASSLVLDRGEKLFF. The DNA of the CDR3 is TGTGCCAGCAGCTTAGTTCTCGACAGGGGTGAAAAACTGTTTTTT. The chain is built from TRBV11-2 and TRBJ1-4; 8 nucleotides match TRBD1. V lost 1 base to trimming and J lost 7 bases; unmatched junction nucleotides: 5. The germline gives CDR1 SGHAT, CDR2 FQNNGV. The CDR3 covers 15 residues.

This chain links TRBV30 with TRBJ1-2, with TRBD1 as a possible D gene (6 bases). V lost 1 base, J lost 6 bases, and 15 bases lay in between. The CDR3 runs 14 residues. Germline CDR1 GTSNPN, CDR2 SVGIG (reference sequence). The CDR3 DNA reads as TGTGCCTGGAGTGCGGGAGGGGGATACGATGGCTACACCTTC. Protein sequence: CAWSAGGGYDGYTF.

The chain combines TRBV5-8 with TRBJ1-2; TRBD1 is a possible D gene (6 bases). The germline V gene has CDR1 SGHTS and CDR2 YDEGEE. This CDR3 contains 15 residues. Between the trimmed V and J ends, which lost 2 bases and 4 bases, there was a span of 15 bases. The CDR3 bases are TGTGCCAGCAGCTTAAGGGGGACAATGGCCTATGGCTACACCTTC. Amino acids: CASSLRGTMAYGYTF.

The V gene is TRBV28, the J gene TRBJ1-4; D may be TRBD1 (6 bases). The germline CDR1 and CDR2 sequences are MDHEN and SYDVKM. V was cut by 6 bases and J by 7 bases, with 15 bases left in between. The CDR3 covers 14 residues. The CDR3 DNA reads as TGTGCCAGCAGCCAGGGACATTTGGTTGAAAAACTGTTTTTT. Protein: CASSQGHLVEKLFF.

In this sample, this clone turned up once. Written as DNA, the CDR3 is TGTGCCAGCAGCTTGGACCCGGGGAGGACCCAGTACTTC. Its translation is CASSLDPGRTQYF. The chain employs TRBV5-4 and TRBJ2-5; TRBD2 might be the D (5 bases). CDR3 length: 13 amino acids. The germline V gene has CDR1 SGHNT and CDR2 YYREEE (reference sequence). V lost 0 bases and J 7 bases, leaving 10 bases between the germline ends.

The gene calls are TRBV6-5 and TRBJ2-7; the match to TRBD1 covers 9 bases. The ends lost 4 bases at V and 7 bases at J; junction bases unmatched: 8. The CDR3 covers 14 residues. Germline V gene sequence: CDR1 MNHEY, CDR2 SVGAGI. The CDR3 is CASSSTGTGLEQYF. The CDR3, as DNA: TGTGCCAGCAGTTCGACCGGGACAGGGTTGGAGCAGTACTTC.

The CDR3 reads CAISESHGAEAFF. The CDR3 DNA reads as TGTGCCATCAGTGAGTCGCACGGTGCTGAAGCTTTCTTT. The J gene is TRBJ1-1, the V gene TRBV10-3; D unclear. The CDR3 is made up of 13 amino acids. V was clipped by 0 bases and J by 6 bases, with 8 bases between them. Germline V lookup: CDR1 ENHRY, CDR2 SYGVKD.